Each of the 2 T cell receptor beta chains below was sequenced from the same sample in a study of control samples from healthy donors and cancer patients. Measured with immunoSEQ multiplex PCR; TCRdb has only the in-frame clones, and not every one. This table holds about 150,000 clones, around 96% found once. What was sequenced was blood. Every receptor here comes from a man in his forties or fifties in good health.

This clone has a handful of counts. The chain employs TRBV10-1 and TRBJ2-4; no firm D call. The V end lost 3 bases, the J end lost 7 bases, and 13 bases lay between the germline ends. The CDR3 runs to 14 residues. The germline gives CDR1 WNHNN, CDR2 SYGVQD (reference sequence). The CDR3 coding sequence is TGCGCCAGCAGTGACAACATGATGGGGAACATTCAGTACTTC. The encoded protein is CASSDNMMGNIQYF.

The rearrangement joins TRBV2 to TRBJ1-1; D is perhaps TRBD1 (6 bases). The germline gives CDR1 SNHLY, CDR2 FYNNEI. The CDR3 totals 15 residues. V was cut by 6 bases and J by 5 bases, with 19 bases left in between. In nucleotides, the CDR3 is TGTGCCAGCAGGGGGGGCTCGAGTTTGATTACTGAAGCTTTCTTT. This gives the protein CASRGGSSLITEAFF.